This T cell receptor (beta chain) was profiled in a study of early T cells in non-severe SARS-CoV-2 infection. Turning to the study itself: The chains were unpaired, and the sequenced material was bulk RNA from unsorted whole blood. Study results and caveats: There was a bias toward anti-spike CD8 responses in VDJdb matching, which missed private and CD4 specificities.

This clonotype was seen only a few times. What it binds is unknown. CDR3 length: 12 amino acids. Looked up from germline, CDR1 is MNHEY and CDR2 is SVGEGT. V was cut by 2 bases and J by 7 bases, with 5 bases left in between. Attached unique molecular identifiers marked individual cDNA molecules. TCRdb re-called the 5' RACE reads with MiXCR, one entry per CDR3 protein. The table has around 82,000 distinct CDR3 sequences, 11% seen once. Sequencing was done on a sample of whole blood. V gene TRBV6-2 or TRBV6-3 combines with J gene TRBJ2-2; D could derive from TRBD1 or TRBD2 (5 bases each). The TCR comes from an adult who was a healthcare worker with PCR-confirmed SARS-CoV-2 infection or an uninfected control (not recorded which). The CDR3 DNA reads as TGTGCCAGCAGTTACGGGGGCGGGGAGCTGTTTTTT. It is translated as CASSYGGGELFF.